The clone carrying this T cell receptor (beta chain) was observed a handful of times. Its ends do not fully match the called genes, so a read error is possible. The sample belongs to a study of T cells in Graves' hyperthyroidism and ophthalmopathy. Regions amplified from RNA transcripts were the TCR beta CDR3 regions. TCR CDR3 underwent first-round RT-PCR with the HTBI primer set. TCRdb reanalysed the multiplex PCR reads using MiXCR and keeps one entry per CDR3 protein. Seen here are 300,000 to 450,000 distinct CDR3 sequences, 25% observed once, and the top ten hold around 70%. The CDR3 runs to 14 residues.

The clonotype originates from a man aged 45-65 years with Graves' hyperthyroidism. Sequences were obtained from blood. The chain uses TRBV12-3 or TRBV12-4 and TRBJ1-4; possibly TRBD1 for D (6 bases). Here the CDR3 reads CASSTGTTNEKLFF. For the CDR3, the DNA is TGTGCCAGCAGTACCGGGACAACAAATGAAAAACTGTTTTTT.